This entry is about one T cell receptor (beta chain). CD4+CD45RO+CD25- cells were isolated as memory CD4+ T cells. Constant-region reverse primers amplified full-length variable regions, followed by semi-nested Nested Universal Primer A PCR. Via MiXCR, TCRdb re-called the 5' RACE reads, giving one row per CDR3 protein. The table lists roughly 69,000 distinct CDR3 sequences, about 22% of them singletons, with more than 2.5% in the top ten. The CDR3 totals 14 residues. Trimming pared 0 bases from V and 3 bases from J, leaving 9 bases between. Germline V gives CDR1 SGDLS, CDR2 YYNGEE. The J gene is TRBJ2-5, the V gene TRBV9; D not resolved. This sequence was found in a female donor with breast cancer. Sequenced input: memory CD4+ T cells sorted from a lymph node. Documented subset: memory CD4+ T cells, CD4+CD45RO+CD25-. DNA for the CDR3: TGTGCCAGCAGCGTAGCCCCGGCGGAAGAGACCCAGTACTTC. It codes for CASSVAPAEETQYF.